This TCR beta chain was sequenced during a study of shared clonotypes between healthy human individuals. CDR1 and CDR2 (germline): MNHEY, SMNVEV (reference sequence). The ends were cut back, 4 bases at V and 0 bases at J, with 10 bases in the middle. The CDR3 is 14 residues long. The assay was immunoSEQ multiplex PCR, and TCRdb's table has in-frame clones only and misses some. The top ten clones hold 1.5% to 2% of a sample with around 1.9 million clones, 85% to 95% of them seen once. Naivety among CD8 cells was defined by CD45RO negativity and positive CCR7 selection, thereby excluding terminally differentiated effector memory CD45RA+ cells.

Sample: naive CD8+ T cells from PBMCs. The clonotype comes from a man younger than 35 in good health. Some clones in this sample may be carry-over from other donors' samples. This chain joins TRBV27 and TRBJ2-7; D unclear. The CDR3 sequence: CASSWRFGSYEQYF. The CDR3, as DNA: TGTGCCAGCAGTTGGCGGTTCGGCTCCTACGAGCAGTACTTC.